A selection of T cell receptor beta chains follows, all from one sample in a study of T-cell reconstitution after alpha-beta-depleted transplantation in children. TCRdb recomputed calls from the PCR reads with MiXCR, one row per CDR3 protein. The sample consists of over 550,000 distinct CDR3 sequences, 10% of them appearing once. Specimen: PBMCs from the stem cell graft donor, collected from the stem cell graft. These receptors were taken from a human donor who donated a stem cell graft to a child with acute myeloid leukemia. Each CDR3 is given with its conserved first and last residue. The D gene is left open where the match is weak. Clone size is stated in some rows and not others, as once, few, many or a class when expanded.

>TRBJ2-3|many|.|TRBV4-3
CASSHGSRADTQYF
TGCGCCAGCAGCCACGGGAGTAGGGCAGATACGCAGTATTTT
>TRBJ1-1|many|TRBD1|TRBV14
CASRATGLNTEAFF
TGTGCCAGCAGAGCGACAGGGTTGAACACTGAAGCTTTCTTT
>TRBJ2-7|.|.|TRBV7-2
CASSFPAGEQYF
TGTGCCAGCAGCTTCCCGGCGGGCGAGCAGTACTTC
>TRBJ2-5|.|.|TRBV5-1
CASSAGYRVRGQETQYF
TGCGCCAGCAGCGCTGGATACAGGGTAAGGGGGCAAGAGACCCAGTACTTC
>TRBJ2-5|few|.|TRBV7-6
CASSLVQGLETQYF
TGTGCCAGCAGCTTAGTGCAGGGCCTTGAGACCCAGTACTTC
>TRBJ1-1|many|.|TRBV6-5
CASRTENTEAFF
TGTGCCTCCCGGACAGAGAACACTGAAGCTTTCTTT
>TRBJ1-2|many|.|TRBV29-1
CSVASRQYYGYTF
TGCAGCGTTGCGAGCCGACAGTACTATGGCTACACCTTC
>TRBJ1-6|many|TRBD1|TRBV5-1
CASSSRGGRDSPLHF
TGCGCCAGCAGCTCCAGGGGGGGAAGGGATTCACCCCTCCACTTT
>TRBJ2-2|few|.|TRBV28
CASSLAQHTGELFF
TGTGCCAGCAGCTTGGCACAGCACACCGGGGAGCTGTTTTTT
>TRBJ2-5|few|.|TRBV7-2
CASSLEKGQTQYF
TGTGCCAGCAGCTTAGAAAAGGGGCAGACCCAGTACTTC
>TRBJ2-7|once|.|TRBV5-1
CASSSTSLRLEQYF
TGCGCCAGCAGCTCGACTTCTTTAAGGTTGGAGCAGTACTTC
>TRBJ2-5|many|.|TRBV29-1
CSVAPGSVQETQYF
TGCAGCGTTGCCCCGGGGTCGGTACAAGAGACCCAGTACTTC
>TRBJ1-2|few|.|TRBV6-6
CASRAGSGGYTF
TGTGCCAGCAGAGCGGGATCCGGGGGCTACACCTTC
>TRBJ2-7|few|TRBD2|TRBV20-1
CSARDTFFGAGGLRLSYEQYF
TGCAGTGCTAGAGATACGTTTTTCGGAGCGGGAGGGCTTCGGCTTTCCTACGAGCAGTACTTC
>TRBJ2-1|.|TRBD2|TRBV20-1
CSAAPGLVFNEQFF
TGCAGTGCTGCACCGGGACTAGTTTTCAATGAGCAGTTCTTC
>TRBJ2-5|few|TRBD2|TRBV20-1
CSAGLAGGQETQYF
TGCAGTGCTGGACTAGCGGGAGGCCAAGAGACCCAGTACTTC
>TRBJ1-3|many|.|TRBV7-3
CASSFQGPSSGNTIYF
TGTGCCAGCAGCTTCCAGGGCCCGAGCTCTGGAAACACCATATATTTT
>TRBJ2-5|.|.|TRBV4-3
CASSQDRLGETQYF
TGCGCCAGCAGCCAAGATCGGCTAGGAGAGACCCAGTACTTC
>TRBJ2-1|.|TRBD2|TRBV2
CASSYGRMYNEQFF
TGTGCCAGCAGTTACGGGAGGATGTACAATGAGCAGTTCTTC
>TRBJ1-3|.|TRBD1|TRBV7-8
CASSLGQKGNTIYF
TGTGCCAGCAGCTTGGGACAGAAAGGAAACACCATATATTTT
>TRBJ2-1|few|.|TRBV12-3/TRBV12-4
CASRRPSSNEQFF
TGTGCCAGCAGACGCCCCAGTTCCAATGAGCAGTTCTTC
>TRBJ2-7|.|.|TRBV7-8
CASSLDRPSYEQYF
TGTGCCAGCAGCTTAGACAGGCCGTCCTACGAGCAGTACTTC
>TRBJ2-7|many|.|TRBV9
CASSPQVQALPYEQYF
TGTGCCAGCAGCCCCCAAGTCCAGGCCCTTCCCTACGAGCAGTACTTC
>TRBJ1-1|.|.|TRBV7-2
CASTPDGGWEAFF
TGTGCCAGCACCCCAGACGGGGGCTGGGAAGCTTTCTTT
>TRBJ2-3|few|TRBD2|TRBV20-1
CSGLGGEVRDTQYF
TGCAGCGGTTTGGGGGGGGAGGTTAGAGATACGCAGTATTTT
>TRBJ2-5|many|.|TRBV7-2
CASSPRAGYLETQYF
TGTGCCAGCAGCCCCAGAGCCGGATACCTAGAGACCCAGTACTTC
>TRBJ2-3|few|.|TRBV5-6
CASSWTDTDTQYF
TGTGCCAGCAGCTGGACGGACACAGATACGCAGTATTTT
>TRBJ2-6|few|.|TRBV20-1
CSARDDSRSGANVLTF
TGCAGTGCTAGGGATGACAGCCGCTCTGGGGCCAACGTCCTGACTTTC
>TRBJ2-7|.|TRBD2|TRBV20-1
CSASRIAGASYEQYF
TGCAGTGCTAGCCGCATAGCGGGAGCTTCCTACGAGCAGTACTTC
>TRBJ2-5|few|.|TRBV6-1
CASSPGLLPETQYF
TGTGCCAGCAGTCCGGGCCTCCTTCCTGAGACCCAGTACTTC
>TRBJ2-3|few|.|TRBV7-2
CASSQRWGTDTQYF
TGTGCCAGCAGCCAGCGGTGGGGGACAGATACGCAGTATTTT
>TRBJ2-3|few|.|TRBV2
CASRWRASTDTQYF
TGTGCCAGCAGATGGCGGGCCAGCACAGATACGCAGTATTTT
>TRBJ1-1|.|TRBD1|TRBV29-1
CSSGQGYAEAFF
TGCAGCTCTGGACAGGGGTACGCTGAAGCTTTCTTT
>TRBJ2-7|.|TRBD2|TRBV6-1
CASSHIAGEVEQYF
TGTGCCAGCAGTCATATAGCGGGAGAGGTCGAGCAGTACTTC
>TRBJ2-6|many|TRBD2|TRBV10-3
CAIRTGRGLSGANVLTF
TGTGCCATCAGGACGGGGAGGGGCCTCTCTGGGGCCAACGTCCTGACTTTC
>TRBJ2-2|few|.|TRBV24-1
CATSDSFPGELFF
TGTGCCACCAGTGATAGCTTTCCCGGGGAGCTGTTTTTT
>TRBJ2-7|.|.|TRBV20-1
CSASARAPSYEQYF
TGCAGTGCTAGTGCCAGGGCCCCGTCCTACGAGCAGTACTTC
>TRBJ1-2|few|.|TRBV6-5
CASSAQALGDYGYTF
TGTGCCAGCAGCGCGCAGGCTCTGGGGGATTATGGCTACACCTTC
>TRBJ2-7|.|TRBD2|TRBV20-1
CSAGAGTSGRSSYEQYF
TGCAGTGCTGGGGCCGGGACTAGCGGGCGAAGCTCCTACGAGCAGTACTTC
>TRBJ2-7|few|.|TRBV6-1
CASSSRGGRDEQYF
TGTGCCAGCAGCTCCCGAGGAGGGAGAGACGAGCAGTACTTC
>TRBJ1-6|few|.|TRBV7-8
CASSLGREGSPLHF
TGTGCCAGCAGCTTAGGAAGGGAAGGATCACCCCTCCACTTT
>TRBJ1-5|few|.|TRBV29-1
CSVSSGLNQPQHF
TGCAGCGTTTCATCAGGGCTCAATCAGCCCCAGCATTTT
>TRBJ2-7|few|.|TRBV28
CASRLRSYEQYF
TGTGCCAGTAGACTACGCTCCTACGAGCAGTACTTC
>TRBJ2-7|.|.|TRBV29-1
CSVEVDALSSYEQYF
TGCAGCGTTGAAGTTGATGCGCTAAGCTCCTACGAGCAGTACTTC
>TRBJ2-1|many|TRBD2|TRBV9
CASSVDQAGVGGEQFF
TGTGCCAGCAGCGTCGACCAAGCGGGAGTTGGGGGTGAGCAGTTCTTC
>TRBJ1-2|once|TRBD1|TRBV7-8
CASSLRDRRVVNYGYTF
TGTGCCAGCAGCCTAAGGGACAGGAGGGTAGTGAACTATGGCTACACCTTC
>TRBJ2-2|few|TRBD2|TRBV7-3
CASSLMGGANTGELFF
TGTGCCAGCAGCTTAATGGGGGGGGCGAACACCGGGGAGCTGTTTTTT
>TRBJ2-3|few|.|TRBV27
CASSPARGLTDTQYF
TGTGCCAGCAGTCCCGCTCGAGGACTCACAGATACGCAGTATTTT
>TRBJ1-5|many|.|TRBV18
CASSPPGGRNQPQHF
TGTGCCAGCTCACCCCCCGGCGGGAGGAATCAGCCCCAGCATTTT
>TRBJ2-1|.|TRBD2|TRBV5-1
CASSLGGAGGPNNEQFF
TGCGCCAGCAGCTTGGGGGGAGCGGGAGGGCCGAACAATGAGCAGTTCTTC
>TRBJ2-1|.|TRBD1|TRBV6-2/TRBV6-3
CASRKQGDNEQFF
TGTGCCAGCAGAAAACAGGGGGACAATGAGCAGTTCTTC
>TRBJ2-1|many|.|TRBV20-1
CSPSTSSYNEQFF
TGCAGTCCTTCTACCAGCTCCTACAATGAGCAGTTCTTC
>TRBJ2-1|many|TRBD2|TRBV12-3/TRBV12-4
CASSHTSGSPYNEQFF
TGTGCCAGCAGTCATACTAGCGGGAGCCCCTACAATGAGCAGTTCTTC
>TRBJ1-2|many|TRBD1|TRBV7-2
CASSSYRGGDYGYTF
TGTGCCAGCAGCTCCTACAGGGGGGGTGACTATGGCTACACCTTC